This TCR beta chain comes out of a study of early T cells in non-severe SARS-CoV-2 infection (dated by TCRdb to about 2021). Context from the whole study: Because TCR sequencing relied on bulk RNA taken from unsorted whole blood, pairing of alpha and beta chains was not possible. The full study reports these points: VDJdb matching was skewed toward anti-spike CD8 responses, so virus-specific expansions were likely underestimated and private and CD4 specificities were missed.

A case-control design nested within a healthcare worker cohort in London, UK, was used, with weekly nasopharyngeal swab PCR tests and blood sampling performed. Between 23 and 31 March 2020, the week of the UK lockdown, healthcare workers were enrolled and then followed up weekly for as long as 16 weeks. A remark on this clonotype: What antigen it recognizes has not been identified. The record has no base qualities; no much larger clone is one base away.

Library creation used 5' RACE. Sequencing was carried out with a NextSeq 500. To correct for sequencing error and PCR bias, the TCR library protocol tagged individual cDNA molecules with unique molecular identifiers. Both TCR alpha and beta chains were sequenced, and tight co-correlation was observed between alpha and beta sequence abundances in each sample. Per the original workflow: Decombinator V4 was used to perform V gene, J gene and CDR3 annotation of TCR sequences. Expanded TCRs were defined as changing significantly between any two time points under a Poisson model with p below 0.0001. TCR abundances were normalised to the total number of TCRs sequenced in each sample and reported as counts per million. MAIT TCRs were defined by TRAV1-2 paired with TRAJ12, TRAJ20 or TRAJ33, and iNKT TCRs by TRAV10 paired with TRAJ18. A search of VDJdb, accessed on 1 November 2021, was run for TCRs annotated to CMV, EBV and SARS-CoV-2, with TCRs annotated for multiple antigens excluded. TCRdb trimmed the raw reads at Q25, called clones with MiXCR and kept productive beta chains. Identical CDR3 protein sequences are pooled into one entry, listed with their most common genes and DNA. Clone size and V and J calls follow TCRdb, not the original study. The sample table records more than 75,000 distinct CDR3 sequences; approximately 14% of these occur just once. Roughly 6.5% of the sample rests with the top ten.

CDR3 length: 14 amino acids, cysteine to phenylalanine. The DNA shown is the 42-base CDR3, in frame from base 1. CDR1 is given as MDHEN and CDR2 as SYDVKM, both from the germline V gene. The germline ends are 12 bases apart after V is trimmed by 9 bases and J by 0 bases. This TCR was sampled from an adult who was a healthcare worker with PCR-confirmed SARS-CoV-2 infection or an uninfected control (not recorded which). The specimen sequenced was whole blood. The chain couples TRBV28 to TRBJ1-5; no confident D gene assignment can be made. The nucleotide sequence is given as TGTGCCAGTGGGTTTGAACGTAGCAATCAGCCCCAGCATTTT. The translation is CASGFERSNQPQHF.